The next 24 T cell receptor beta chains were all read from a single sample in a study of T-cell reconstitution after alpha-beta-depleted transplantation in children. Unique molecular identifiers were used in preparing the TCRbeta library. Via MiXCR, TCRdb re-called the PCR reads, giving one row per CDR3 protein. The sample yields around 380,000 distinct CDR3 sequences, approximately 10% seen once. The specimen comprised PBMCs from the stem cell graft donor, sampled from the stem cell graft. The origin of the receptors is a human donor who donated a stem cell graft to a child with acute myeloid leukemia.

This sequence joins TRBV10-3 and TRBJ2-7; 7 bases agree with TRBD2. J gave up 1 base and V 2 bases, and 5 bases lay outside the gene matches. In germline, CDR1 is ENHRY, CDR2 SYGVKD. This CDR3 spans 15 amino acids. CDR3 amino acids: CAISEGLAASYEQYF. For the CDR3, the DNA is TGTGCCATCAGTGAGGGGCTAGCGGCATCCTACGAGCAGTACTTC.

The chain uses TRBV18 and TRBJ2-1, with TRBD1 matching 10 bases. This CDR3 is 15 amino acids long. V was pared by 4 bases and J by 9 bases, with 9 bases of the junction left unmatched. Germline loops: CDR1 KGHSH, CDR2 LQKENI. The CDR3 DNA reads TGTGCCAGCTCACTCACCGGGACAGGGGTTATTGAGCAGTTCTTC. Amino acid sequence: CASSLTGTGVIEQFF.

There are a few counts of this clonotype. The J gene is TRBJ2-3, the V gene TRBV20-1; a possible D gene is TRBD1 (5 bases). The CDR3 is 13 amino acids. Per germline, CDR1 DFQATT and CDR2 SNEGSKA (reference sequence). Trimming took off 3 bases at V and 6 bases at J, with 13 bases between the two ends. In DNA form, the CDR3 reads TGCAGTGCTAGTCGAAGGGGCGAGGATACGCAGTATTTT. This sequence encodes CSASRRGEDTQYF.

The sample holds a few counts of this clonotype. V usage is TRBV20-1 and J usage is TRBJ2-3; 11 positions match TRBD2. This CDR3 is built from 14 residues. J gave up 3 bases and V 5 bases, and 4 bases lay outside the gene matches. Per the germline V gene, CDR1 is DFQATT and CDR2 is SNEGSKA (reference sequence). The CDR3 loop reads CSASLAGDTDTQYF. CDR3 bases: TGCAGTGCTTCACTAGCGGGAGATACAGATACGCAGTATTTT.

The chain joins TRBV29-1 to TRBJ2-1; maybe TRBD1 (5 bases). Trimming removed 3 bases at V and 1 base at J, with 13 bases between. Germline V gene lookup returns CDR1 SQVTM and CDR2 ANQGSEA. The CDR3 contains 15 residues. In DNA form, the CDR3 reads TGCAGCGTTGAGTCGTCAGGGTGGTCCTACAATGAGCAGTTCTTC. This gives the protein CSVESSGWSYNEQFF.

The sample holds a few counts of this clonotype. V usage is TRBV10-2 and J usage is TRBJ2-1; TRBD2 matches at 11 bases. The junction had 3 bases not matched to a gene; V was cut back by 6 bases and J by 8 bases. The CDR3 contains 13 residues. Germline V lookup: CDR1 WSHSY, CDR2 SAAADI. The CDR3 DNA follows: TGCGCCAGCAGGCTAGCGGGAGGCGATGAGCAGTTCTTC. Its translation: CASRLAGGDEQFF.

The chain employs TRBV12-3 or TRBV12-4 and TRBJ1-1, with D possibly TRBD1 on 6 matching bases. V lost 9 bases to trimming and J lost 3 bases, with 17 bases between them. The CDR3 is made up of 14 amino acids. In DNA form, the CDR3 reads TGTGCCAGTCAGAAAGGGGGGAGGGACACTGAAGCTTTCTTT. Protein product: CASQKGGRDTEAFF.

This clonotype was seen at least ten times. This chain joins TRBV5-1 and TRBJ2-2, with TRBD1 identical over 7 bases. Germline values: CDR1 SGHRS, CDR2 YFSETQ. V dropped 4 bases and J dropped 0; count of bases not matched to a gene: 3. The CDR3 has 15 amino acids. The DNA for the CDR3 is TGCGCCAGCAGCCGTGGGACAGCGAACACCGGGGAGCTGTTTTTT. Its protein product is CASSRGTANTGELFF.

This clonotype has just a few counts. V usage is TRBV2 and J usage is TRBJ1-4; the D is unclear. With 6 bases removed from V and 3 bases from J, the gap between germline ends came to 11 bases. This CDR3 spans 14 amino acids. Germline V lookup: CDR1 SNHLY, CDR2 FYNNEI. This chain's CDR3 is CASSDDSSNEKLFF. CDR3 sequence (DNA): TGTGCCAGCAGCGACGATAGTTCTAATGAAAAACTGTTTTTT.

This clonotype was detected a few times. This chain links TRBV21-1 with TRBJ2-3; the D call of TRBD1 is as the table states it, not checked on the DNA. TRBV21-1 is a pseudogene segment. The CDR3 is made up of 15 amino acids. The CDR3 protein is CASNPRRGCTDTQYF. The CDR3, as DNA: TGTGCCAGCAACCCCCGTCGGGGATGCACAGATACGCAGTATTTT.

The count of this clonotype is one. This chain connects TRBV6-1 to TRBJ2-7; 11 bases agree with TRBD2. With V trimmed by 5 bases and J by 3 bases, 9 bases remained unmatched. The CDR3 totals 16 residues. Germline values: CDR1 MNHNS, CDR2 SASEGT. The CDR3 nucleotides read TGTGCCAGCAGTCGGGGGGCCACTAGCGGGGGCTACGAGCAGTACGTC. Residues: CASSRGATSGGYEQYV.

This chain joins TRBV20-1 and TRBJ1-4; TRBD1 is a possible D gene (6 bases). V was clipped by 1 base and J by 5 bases, with 17 bases between them. From germline, CDR1 is DFQATT and CDR2 SNEGSKA (reference sequence). The CDR3 sequence is 16 residues long. CDR3 DNA sequence: TGCAGTGCTAGAGTTACGAGAGGGGGAGTAAATGAAAAACTGTTTTTT. It specifies CSARVTRGGVNEKLFF.

This chain joins TRBV5-1 and TRBJ2-1, with 11 bases aligning to TRBD2. V gave up 0 bases and J gave up 2 bases; unmatched junction bases: 1. The CDR3 consists of 16 residues. The germline CDR1 and CDR2 sequences are SGHRS and YFSETQ. The CDR3, as DNA: TGCGCCAGCAGCTTGGCGACTAGCGGGACCTACAATGAGCAGTTCTTC. Translation: CASSLATSGTYNEQFF.

The rearrangement uses TRBV4-1 and TRBJ1-3; no clear D. Trimming took 1 base from V and 0 from J, leaving 7 bases between them. The CDR3 spans 15 residues. The germline V gene encodes CDR1 MGHRA and CDR2 YSYEKL. The CDR3 protein is CASSQAVNSGNTIYF. CDR3 DNA: TGCGCCAGCAGCCAAGCAGTGAACTCTGGAAACACCATATATTTT.

At least ten counts were recorded for this clonotype. V and J are TRBV3-1 and TRBJ2-5; D is possibly TRBD2 (6 bases). The CDR3 loop spans 18 amino acids. The V gene's germline CDR1 is LGHDT and CDR2 YNNKEL (reference sequence). The V gene lost 4 bases and the J gene lost 5 bases, with 26 bases spanning the gap. CDR3 DNA sequence: TGTGCCAGCAGCCCCAACAGGCTGGCGGGGTCAGCCGGGGAGACCCAGTACTTC. Translated: CASSPNRLAGSAGETQYF.

The J gene is TRBJ2-5, the V gene TRBV11-2, with a tentative D call TRBD2 (7 bases). The CDR3 consists of 13 residues. The germline V and J ends were trimmed by 10 bases and 5 bases, with 17 bases remaining between them. CDR1 and CDR2 from the germline V gene are SGHAT and FQNNGV. The CDR3: CATLGGPRETQYF. The CDR3 nucleotides are TGTGCCACCCTCGGGGGGCCCAGGGAGACCCAGTACTTC. Based on the CDR3 plus reference TRBV11-2 and TRBJ2-5, the full variable domain is EAGVAQSPRYKIIEKRQSVAFWCNPISGHATLYWYQQILGQGPKLLIQFQNNGVVDDSQLPKDRFSAERLKGVDSTLKIQPAKLEDSAVYLCATLGGPRETQYFGPGTRLLVL.

The CDR3 loop reads CASSQDWGRTYEQYF. In DNA, the CDR3 is TGCGCCAGCAGCCAAGATTGGGGCAGGACCTACGAGCAGTACTTC. The chain uses TRBV4-1 and TRBJ2-7, with D possibly TRBD1 on 5 matching bases. Germline V gives CDR1 MGHRA, CDR2 YSYEKL. V lost 0 bases, J lost 2 bases, and 11 bases lay in between. CDR3 length equals 15 residues.

This clonotype was observed a handful of times. V gene TRBV6-2 or TRBV6-3 combines with J gene TRBJ2-1, with D maybe TRBD2 (5 bases). The CDR3 consists of 15 residues. Germline V gene data show CDR1 as MNHEY and CDR2 as SVGEGT. Trimming took 6 bases from V and 0 from J, leaving 12 bases between them. CDR3 in DNA: TGTGCCAGCAGGAAGGGAGTGGGCTCCTACAATGAGCAGTTCTTC. The encoded protein is CASRKGVGSYNEQFF.

This chain uses TRBV20-1 with TRBJ2-5; D possibly uses TRBD1 or TRBD2 (7 bases each). This CDR3 comprises 14 residues. The V gene's germline CDR1 is DFQATT and CDR2 SNEGSKA (reference sequence). V was clipped by 6 bases and J by 4 bases, with 18 bases between them. DNA for the CDR3: TGCAGTGCCAGACTCCAGGGGGGGATAGAGACCCAGTACTTC. Amino acid sequence: CSARLQGGIETQYF.

The rearrangement joins TRBV9 to TRBJ2-1; D is possibly TRBD2 (5 bases). CDR3 length: 15 residues. V was shortened by 0 bases and J by 16 bases, with 23 bases between the two germline ends. Germline V gene data show CDR1 as SGDLS and CDR2 as YYNGEE. CDR3 sequence reads: CASSVATAGREPPFF. CDR3 DNA sequence: TGTGCCAGCAGCGTAGCTACCGCGGGCCGGGAACCACCTTTCTTC.

This clonotype turned up a few times. The V call is TRBV18, the J call TRBJ2-2; D gene unclear. CDR1 and CDR2 (germline): KGHSH, LQKENI. V gave up 1 base and J gave up 4 bases, with 10 bases separating them. This CDR3 is built from 15 residues. CDR3 loop: CASSPLSTFTGELFF. CDR3 nucleotides: TGTGCCAGCTCACCACTGTCAACGTTCACCGGGGAGCTGTTTTTT. The whole variable domain, filled in from reference TRBV18 and TRBJ2-2, reads NAGVMQNPRHLVRRRGQEARLRCSPMKGHSHVYWYRQLPEEGLKFMVYLQKENIIDESGMPKERFSAEFPKEGPSILRIQQVVRGDSAAYFCASSPLSTFTGELFFGEGSRLTVL.

The table lists this clonotype with many counts. The gene calls are TRBV7-8 and TRBJ2-7; weak D call: TRBD1 (5 bases). The CDR3 runs 14 residues. CDR1 is SGHVS, CDR2 FQNEAQ, per germline. The V end was cut by 0 bases, the J end by 3 bases, with 9 bases between. The CDR3 DNA reads as TGTGCCAGCAGCTTAGCCCAGGACATCTACGAGCAGTACGTC. Its protein product is CASSLAQDIYEQYV.

This clonotype occurred many times. V is TRBV6-5 and J is TRBJ1-6; D remains ambiguous. Germline assignment: CDR1 MNHEY and CDR2 SVGAGI. V lost 2 bases, J lost 0 bases, and 5 bases lay in between. The CDR3 consists of 15 residues. For the CDR3, the DNA is TGTGCCAGCAGTTACGCACGCTCCTATAATTCACCCCTCCACTTT. It codes for CASSYARSYNSPLHF.

This clonotype has ten or more counts. The V and J genes are TRBV12-3 or TRBV12-4 and TRBJ2-3; possibly TRBD2 for D (6 bases). The CDR3 totals 14 residues. V was clipped by 6 bases and J by 6 bases, with 16 bases between them. The CDR3 nucleotides read TGTGCCAGCAGCTCGCAGGTCCGGGGGGATACGCAGTATTTT. Protein sequence: CASSSQVRGDTQYF.